What follows describes a single TCR beta chain. CDR1 and CDR2 from the germline V gene are SGHKS and YYEKEE (reference sequence). With V trimmed by 0 bases and J by 6 bases, 6 bases remained unmatched. This CDR3 is built from 17 residues. Authors' data handling: Estimates of nucleated cell counts were drawn from the amplification of reference gene primers. TCRdb's table, derived via immunoSEQ multiplex PCR, lists solely in-frame clones and lacks some. Clone size and V and J calls were adopted from that table, with D and trimming inferred from the DNA. Among over 80,000 clones listed, roughly 90% were seen once. The data belong to a study of blood T cell repertoires in COVID-19. Overall study context: Samples representing acute and convalescent COVID-19 were sourced from the United States, Italy and Spain. T cells, B-cell-depleted T cells, or PBMCs provided the cDNA or gDNA that served as material.

The clonotype originates from a man in his 60s with acute or convalescent COVID-19. The V gene is TRBV5-5, the J gene TRBJ2-3; 14 bases are a match to TRBD2. The sequencing input was peripheral blood. CDR3 protein: CASSLGLAGGPWDTQYF. CDR3 in DNA: TGTGCCAGCAGCTTGGGACTAGCGGGAGGGCCATGGGATACGCAGTATTTT.